The 27 T cell receptor beta chains given below trace back to one sample, sequenced in a study of T cell responses to AZD1222 COVID-19 vaccine. Only in-frame clones appear in the TCRdb table, and some are missing; sequencing was by immunoSEQ multiplex PCR. The data hold more than 100,000 clones, with roughly nine tenths observed a single time. Sequencing used peripheral blood, obtained on day 0 of AZD1222 vaccination. The receptors come from an adult in good health.

The chain couples TRBV6-4 to TRBJ1-1, with D uncertain. The CDR3 has 13 residues. Germline loops: CDR1 MRHNA, CDR2 SNTAGT. Trimming took off 8 bases at V and 2 bases at J, with 12 bases between the two ends. The CDR3 region has the DNA TGTGCCAGCTCTTCGGAACTCAACACTGAAGCTTTCTTT. Translated: CASSSELNTEAFF.

The V gene is TRBV5-1, the J gene TRBJ1-2; D is ambiguous. The V end lost 0 bases, the J end lost 2 bases, and 11 bases lay between the germline ends. Germline CDR1 reads SGHRS; CDR2 reads YFSETQ. The CDR3 loop spans 15 amino acids. The CDR3: CASSLGGSGNYGYTF. CDR3 bases: TGCGCCAGCAGCTTGGGTGGCTCAGGAAACTATGGCTACACCTTC.

The chain employs TRBV5-1 and TRBJ1-1, with D perhaps TRBD1 (5 bases). This CDR3 is built from 15 residues. V lost 0 bases and J lost 1, with 10 bases in between. CDR1 is SGHRS, CDR2 YFSETQ, per germline. CDR3 bases: TGCGCCAGCAGCTTGGGGCCAGGGACGAACACTGAAGCTTTCTTT. Its protein product is CASSLGPGTNTEAFF.

The chain's CDR3 is CASSFLGTDTQYF. CDR3 DNA: TGTGCCAGCAGCTTTCTGGGGACAGATACGCAGTATTTT. The chain links TRBV7-8 to TRBJ2-3; no firm D call. The CDR3 runs 13 residues. Trimming shortened V by 3 bases and J by 3 bases, and 7 bases separated the two germline ends. CDR1 and CDR2 (germline): SGHVS, FQNEAQ.

The V and J genes are TRBV7-9 and TRBJ1-2, with D unclear. The CDR3 runs 13 residues. Germline loops: CDR1 SEHNR, CDR2 FQNEAQ (reference sequence). Between the trimmed V and J ends, which lost 6 bases and 10 bases, there was a span of 18 bases. CDR3 region: CASRHTVVDVYTF. The CDR3, as DNA: TGTGCCAGCAGACACACGGTCGTGGACGTCTACACCTTC.

V gene TRBV5-4 combines with J gene TRBJ2-3, with 9 bases that match TRBD1. Germline CDR1 SGHNT, CDR2 YYREEE (reference sequence). The CDR3 runs 18 residues. The trim removed 0 bases at V and 1 base at J, leaving 9 bases unmatched. CDR3 loop: CASSLARGRDRGTDTQYF. In DNA, the CDR3 is TGTGCCAGCAGCTTGGCCCGGGGGAGGGACAGGGGCACAGATACGCAGTATTTT. Full variable domain (remainder filled in from reference TRBV5-4 and TRBJ2-3): ETGVTQSPTHLIKTRGQQVTLRCSSQSGHNTVSWYQQALGQGPQFIFQYYREEENGRGNFPPRFSGLQFPNYSSELNVNALELDDSALYLCASSLARGRDRGTDTQYFGPGTRLTVL.

This rearrangement joins TRBV12-3 or TRBV12-4 to TRBJ1-5, with D hard to call. The CDR3 runs to 12 residues. Trimming stripped 3 bases from V and 6 bases from J, with 6 bases between. Here the CDR3 reads CASSFLGQPQHF. For the CDR3, the DNA is TGTGCCAGCAGTTTTTTGGGTCAGCCCCAGCATTTT.

This chain links TRBV6-5 with TRBJ2-5; the match to TRBD2 covers 7 bases. The CDR3 totals 13 residues. CDR1 is MNHEY and CDR2 is SVGAGI in the germline V gene. Trimming cost V 4 bases and J 7 bases; bases outside gene matches: 6. The CDR3 DNA reads TGTGCCAGCAGTTCTAGCGGAAGGGGGACCCAGTACTTC. Protein sequence: CASSSSGRGTQYF.

V is TRBV20-1 and J is TRBJ2-1; D tentatively fits TRBD1 or TRBD2 (5 bases each). With 5 bases removed from V and 10 bases from J, the gap between germline ends came to 9 bases. The germline V gene has CDR1 DFQATT and CDR2 SNEGSKA (reference sequence). There are 10 residues in the CDR3. CDR3 sequence (DNA): TGCAGTGCTGGGGGACCAGAGCAGTTCTTC. Residues: CSAGGPEQFF.

This clone was counted a single time. The chain combines TRBV6-5 with TRBJ2-3, with no clear D. V was shortened by 5 bases and J by 4 bases, with 16 bases between the two germline ends. The germline V gene has CDR1 MNHEY and CDR2 SVGAGI. The CDR3 covers 15 residues. The CDR3 sequence: CASSTHPSSPDTQYF. CDR3 coding DNA: TGTGCCAGCAGTACACACCCCTCTTCCCCAGATACGCAGTATTTT.

The chain recombines TRBV6-1 with TRBJ1-2, with a tentative D call TRBD1 (5 bases). The CDR3 covers 12 residues. The V gene lost 8 bases and the J gene lost 6 bases, with 13 bases spanning the gap. Germline CDR1 reads MNHNS; CDR2 reads SASEGT. The CDR3 DNA is TGTGCCAGCTTGGGGGGGAGGGATGGCTACACCTTC. It encodes CASLGGRDGYTF.

V gene TRBV3-1 (or the pseudogene TRBV3-2) combines with J gene TRBJ1-2; D may be TRBD1 (5 bases). The germline V gene encodes CDR1 LGHDT and CDR2 YNNKEL (reference sequence). V was pared by 0 bases and J by 2 bases, with 13 bases between. The CDR3 totals 16 residues. The CDR3 DNA is TGTGCCAGCAGCCAAGATGGAGGGGCAGGGAACTATGGCTACACCTTC. It yields the protein CASSQDGGAGNYGYTF.

CDR3 protein: CASRVDYELGEQYF. The CDR3 DNA reads TGCGCCAGCAGGGTGGACTATGAGCTTGGAGAGCAGTACTTC. The rearrangement uses TRBV5-1 and TRBJ2-7, with a weak D call TRBD2 (6 bases). Trimming took off 5 bases at V and 7 bases at J, with 19 bases between the two ends. Germline V gene lookup returns CDR1 SGHRS and CDR2 YFSETQ. The CDR3 spans 14 residues. Combining the CDR3 with reference TRBV5-1 and TRBJ2-7 gives the whole variable domain KAGVTQTPRYLIKTRGQQVTLSCSPISGHRSVSWYQQTPGQGLQFLFEYFSETQRNKGNFPGRFSGRQFSNSRSEMNVSTLELGDSALYLCASRVDYELGEQYFGPGTRLTVT.

V gene TRBV5-1 combines with J gene TRBJ1-2; D remains ambiguous. Germline V gene sequence: CDR1 SGHRS, CDR2 YFSETQ. Trimming removed 1 base at V and 8 bases at J, with 12 bases between. This CDR3 has 13 amino acids. The CDR3 DNA reads as TGCGCCAGCAGCTTGACCCCCGGGAAGGGCTACACCTTC. This translates into CASSLTPGKGYTF.

The CDR3 DNA reads as TGTGCCAGCAGCCGAGGCGGGACAGGCTCCTACGAGCAGTACTTC. As protein: CASSRGGTGSYEQYF. V gene TRBV11-2 combines with J gene TRBJ2-7, with TRBD1 identical over 8 bases. The CDR3 is 15 amino acids. The germline gives CDR1 SGHAT, CDR2 FQNNGV. With 5 bases clipped from V and 0 bases from J, the junction kept 6 bases outside the gene matches.

The CDR3 is CASTRGGTSEYEQYF. DNA for the CDR3: TGTGCCAGCACCCGGGGCGGGACTAGCGAGTACGAGCAGTACTTC. The chain is built from TRBV6-1 and TRBJ2-7; 10 nucleotides match TRBD2. Germline trimming cut 7 bases from V and 4 bases from J; bases unmatched to any gene: 10. The CDR3 spans 15 residues. CDR1 and CDR2 from the germline V gene are MNHNS and SASEGT.

The CDR3, as DNA: TGTGCCAGCAGCTTAGGCCCGGACAGTACCTACGAGCAGTACTTC. Translating gives CASSLGPDSTYEQYF. The genes are TRBV11-2 and TRBJ2-7; TRBD1 is a possible D gene (6 bases). The CDR3 length is 15 residues. CDR1 and CDR2 from the germline V gene are SGHAT and FQNNGV. V shed 1 base and J shed 2 bases, with 12 bases lying between them.

The rearrangement joins TRBV28 to TRBJ1-3; no definite D call. The CDR3 has 17 amino acids. The V end lost 6 bases, the J end lost 0 bases, and 18 bases lay between the germline ends. Germline CDR1 MDHEN, CDR2 SYDVKM. CDR3 sequence: CASRKSEGSRSGNTIYF. DNA for the CDR3: TGTGCCAGCAGGAAAAGTGAGGGCAGCCGCTCTGGAAACACCATATATTTT.

J is TRBJ1-2 and V is TRBV30; 9 bases are shared with TRBD1. This CDR3 spans 13 amino acids. Germline V gene lookup returns CDR1 GTSNPN and CDR2 SVGIG (reference sequence). V trimming: 3 bases; J trimming: 5 bases; junction bases outside the gene matches: 4. This CDR3 is CAWRTGTGYGYTF. DNA for the CDR3: TGTGCCTGGAGAACCGGGACAGGGTATGGCTACACCTTC.

V and J are TRBV14 and TRBJ2-2; the D call may be TRBD1 or TRBD2 (6 bases each). Trimming pared 1 base from V and 2 bases from J, leaving 14 bases between. CDR1 is SGHDN and CDR2 is FVKESK in the germline V gene. The CDR3 length is 17 residues. The CDR3 sequence is CASSQGGLAINTGELFF. The CDR3 nucleotides read TGTGCCAGCAGCCAAGGGGGGCTAGCGATTAACACCGGGGAGCTGTTTTTT.

V is TRBV27 and J is TRBJ2-1; D ambiguous. V lost 4 bases and J lost 8, with 12 bases in between. The CDR3 contains 13 residues. The V gene's germline CDR1 is MNHEY and CDR2 SMNVEV (reference sequence). DNA for the CDR3: TGTGCCAGCAGTTCTTGGCTAATCCATGAGCAGTTCTTC. It is translated as CASSSWLIHEQFF.

V gene TRBV7-6 combines with J gene TRBJ2-3; the D gene is possibly TRBD2 (6 bases). Trimming removed 0 bases from V and 0 bases from J, with 16 bases in between. Germline V gene data show CDR1 as SGHVS and CDR2 as FNYEAQ. The CDR3 is 18 amino acids. The CDR3 nucleotides read TGTGCCAGCAGCTTAGCATTGGTAGCGGCGTCTAGCACAGATACGCAGTATTTT. This sequence encodes CASSLALVAASSTDTQYF.

The chain has TRBV18 and TRBJ1-1; D is uncertain. The CDR3 extends over 15 amino acids. Trimming took 0 bases from V and 8 from J, leaving 16 bases between them. Germline CDR1 is KGHSH and CDR2 is LQKENI. CDR3 nucleotides: TGTGCCAGCTCACCACCGACGGCACAGAGCAGCGAAGCTTTCTTT. Translating gives CASSPPTAQSSEAFF.

This chain uses TRBV3-1 (or the pseudogene TRBV3-2) with TRBJ1-6; D remains unclear. The germline V gene has CDR1 LGHDT and CDR2 YNNKEL (reference sequence). The CDR3 is 14 amino acids. Trimming shortened V by 4 bases and J by 3 bases, and 7 bases separated the two germline ends. CDR3 amino acids: CASSPQIYNSPLHF. In DNA form, the CDR3 reads TGTGCCAGCAGCCCTCAGATCTATAATTCACCCCTCCACTTT.

V and J are TRBV20-1 and TRBJ2-2; D possibly corresponds to TRBD1 (5 bases). This CDR3 has 13 amino acids. Germline V gene lookup returns CDR1 DFQATT and CDR2 SNEGSKA (reference sequence). V was pared by 3 bases and J by 7 bases, with 12 bases between. CDR3 sequence (DNA): TGCAGTGCTAGTAGAGGACAAGGCGGGGAGCTGTTTTTT. Translated: CSASRGQGGELFF.

J is TRBJ2-7 and V is TRBV21-1; the tabulated D call, TRBD2, remains unverified against the DNA. TRBV21-1 is a documented pseudogene. The CDR3 totals 20 residues. CDR3 in amino acids: CASSKVVREPLTKSPYEQYF. CDR3 sequence (DNA): TGTGCCAGCAGCAAAGTAGTGCGGGAACCCCTAACTAAATCGCCCTACGAGCAGTACTTC.

The CDR3 protein is CASNRGGTNQPQHF. The CDR3 DNA reads as TGTGCCAGCAATAGGGGGGGGACCAATCAGCCCCAGCATTTT. The chain couples TRBV6-5 to TRBJ1-5; perhaps TRBD1 as D (6 bases). CDR3 size: 14 residues. V was pared by 7 bases and J by 3 bases, with 13 bases between. Germline CDR1 and CDR2: MNHEY and SVGAGI.